A selection of T cell receptor beta chains follows, all from one sample in a study of shared clonotypes between healthy human individuals. Using immunoSEQ multiplex PCR, the repertoire was profiled, and TCRdb retains in-frame clones only, with some absent. Of more than 2 million clones listed, 85% to 95% are singletons. Material for sequencing was naive CD4+ T cells sorted from blood. Receptor source: a man younger than 35 in good health. CDR3s include the opening cysteine and the closing phenylalanine or tryptophan. A D gene is named only where the DNA matches it firmly. Where a row states a size, it is once, few, many or the class of an expanded clone; other rows omit it.

>TRBJ1-2|once|.|TRBV28
TGTGCCAGCAGTTTATTGATTGCGGGACTTGGCTACACCTTC
CASSLLIAGLGYTF
>TRBJ1-6|few|.|TRBV10-3
TGTGCCGGCGGGCCAGTGCCTAATTCACCCCTCCACTTT
CAGGPVPNSPLHF
>TRBJ2-5|.|.|TRBV20-1
TGCAGTGCTAGCGAGGAAGAGACCCAGTACTTC
CSASEEETQYF
>TRBJ1-1|.|.|TRBV27
TGTGCCAGCAGTTTGTATCCGGGGCAGAGGACTGAAGCTTTCTTT
CASSLYPGQRTEAFF
>TRBJ2-4|once|.|TRBV5-4
TGTGCCAGCAGCTGGAAGGGGATGACCAAAAACATTCAGTACTTC
CASSWKGMTKNIQYF
>TRBJ2-7|.|.|TRBV4-1
TGCGCCAGCAGCCAAGTTTCCATGCCCTACGAGCAGTACTTC
CASSQVSMPYEQYF
>TRBJ1-5|once|TRBD1|TRBV19
TGTGCCAGCCATGGACAGGGGACTTTCGTGCCCCAGCATTTT
CASHGQGTFVPQHF
>TRBJ2-7|.|TRBD1|TRBV6-1
TGTGCCAGCAGTGAAGCTTCCGACAGGGACAATAGGTACTTC
CASSEASDRDNRYF
>TRBJ1-4|once|.|TRBV29-1
TGCAGCGCCCTTAATGGCGTGCCGGGTCCAACTAATGAAAAACTGTTTTTT
CSALNGVPGPTNEKLFF
>TRBJ1-3|.|.|TRBV10-3
TGTGCCATCAGTGAGTCAGGGAGGGACAAATCTGGAAACACCATATATTTT
CAISESGRDKSGNTIYF
>TRBJ2-7|once|TRBD1|TRBV30
TGTGCCTGGAGTGTCTTTGTCACATCCGGGACAGGAAACGAGCAGTACTTC
CAWSVFVTSGTGNEQYF
>TRBJ1-6|few|.|TRBV6-6
TGTGCCAGCAGCATACAGGGAAACTCACCCCTCCACTTT
CASSIQGNSPLHF
>TRBJ2-3|.|TRBD2|TRBV2
TGTGCCAGCAGTACGGGACTAGCGGGAGGCACAGATACGCAGTATTTT
CASSTGLAGGTDTQYF
>TRBJ2-3|.|TRBD2|TRBV5-1
TGCGCCAGCAGCTTCTCGCCAGCGGGAGGCACAGATACGCAGTATTTT
CASSFSPAGGTDTQYF
>TRBJ1-6|.|.|TRBV23-1
TGCGCCAGCGGCCAGTGGACAGCAAAATATAATTCACCCCTCCACTTT
CASGQWTAKYNSPLHF
>TRBJ2-1|.|TRBD2|TRBV2
TGTGCCAGCAGTTACGGGACTAGCGGACGCTACAATGAGCAGTTCTTC
CASSYGTSGRYNEQFF
>TRBJ2-5|.|TRBD1|TRBV6-5
TGTGCCAGCAGGCGGGGACAGGGTGGGGAGACCCAGTACTTC
CASRRGQGGETQYF
>TRBJ2-1|.|.|TRBV30
TGTGCCTGGCACCTCCCAGGTCTCTACAATGAGCAGTTCTTC
CAWHLPGLYNEQFF
>TRBJ2-7|.|TRBD1|TRBV6-1
TGTGCCAGCAGGGGGACAGGCCTCTCCTACGAGCAGTACTTC
CASRGTGLSYEQYF
>TRBJ1-1|.|.|TRBV2
TGTGCCAGCAGTGTTGGGGGGAACACTGAAGCTTTCTTT
CASSVGGNTEAFF
>TRBJ2-3|.|TRBD2|TRBV5-1
TGCGCCAGCAGCTTGACCCCCCCTAGCGGTAGCACAGATACGCAGTATTTT
CASSLTPPSGSTDTQYF
>TRBJ2-1|once|.|TRBV7-9
TGTGCCAGCATCCCTCCGGGCGAGCAGTTCTTC
CASIPPGEQFF
>TRBJ1-1|.|TRBD1|TRBV28
TGTGCCAGCGTTGGACAGGGGAACACTGAAGCTTTCTTT
CASVGQGNTEAFF
>TRBJ2-7|once|.|TRBV6-5
TGTGCCAGCAGGGACCTTTACGAGCAGTACTTC
CASRDLYEQYF
>TRBJ1-2|.|TRBD1|TRBV5-6
TGTGCCAGCAGGCTAGCAAGGGGAACAGGGGCGGATGGCTACACCTTC
CASRLARGTGADGYTF
>TRBJ1-4|.|.|TRBV6-1
TGTGCCAGCGACCTTCCGACGGGTGGTCGTGAAAAACTGTTTTTT
CASDLPTGGREKLFF
>TRBJ2-5|.|TRBD1|TRBV7-9
TGTGCCAGCAGCTTAAACAGGGGAGAGACCCAGTACTTC
CASSLNRGETQYF
>TRBJ2-3|.|.|TRBV30
TGTGCCTGGAGCCCACCGGGTGGGGGGTGGACAGATACGCAGTATTTT
CAWSPPGGGWTDTQYF
>TRBJ1-2|once|TRBD1|TRBV28
TGTGCCAGCAGTCCCGGGACAGTTCTAAACTATGGCTACACCTTC
CASSPGTVLNYGYTF
>TRBJ2-7|.|.|TRBV10-3
TGTGCCATCAGTGAGCGGGGACCCCCGGGGAGCGAGCAGTACTTC
CAISERGPPGSEQYF
>TRBJ2-4|.|TRBD1|TRBV28
TGTGCCAGCAGTGGTAGACAGGGGTTCGTCAAAAACATTCAGTACTTC
CASSGRQGFVKNIQYF
>TRBJ1-2|.|.|TRBV4-3
TGCGCCAGCAGCCAAGATTGGGGGGCCGGGAATGGCTACACCTTC
CASSQDWGAGNGYTF
>TRBJ2-3|.|TRBD1|TRBV5-4
TGTGCCAGCAGCCTCGAACAGGGGGCGCAGACAGATACGCAGTATTTT
CASSLEQGAQTDTQYF
>TRBJ2-2|.|.|TRBV9
TGTGCCAGCAGCGTAGGAGTTCCCGGGGAGCTGTTTTTT
CASSVGVPGELFF
>TRBJ2-1|.|.|TRBV6-5
TGTGCCAGCAGGAGCCGCGGATTTGGCGAGCAGTTCTTC
CASRSRGFGEQFF
>TRBJ1-5|.|TRBD1|TRBV6-1
TGTGCCAGCAGTGCCGAGGACAGGGGAAGACAGCCCCAGCATTTT
CASSAEDRGRQPQHF
>TRBJ1-2|.|.|TRBV15
TGTGCCACCAGCAGAGGCGGACAGCCCCTATATGGCTACACCTTC
CATSRGGQPLYGYTF
>TRBJ2-1|.|.|TRBV7-2
TGTGCCAGCAGCTTAGATAGCGCGAGCTCCTACAATGAGCAGTTCTTC
CASSLDSASSYNEQFF
>TRBJ2-4|.|TRBD1|TRBV6-6
TGTGCCAGCAGTACAACACTCCGGGACAGGGGGAACATTCAGTACTTC
CASSTTLRDRGNIQYF
>TRBJ2-5|.|TRBD2|TRBV11-2
TGTGCCAGCAGCTTAAGTCTAGCGGGGACACAAGAGACCCAGTACTTC
CASSLSLAGTQETQYF
>TRBJ2-7|.|.|TRBV6-1
TGTGCCTCCACTCCGGGGAACTACAAGCAGTACTTC
CASTPGNYKQYF
>TRBJ2-2|.|.|TRBV29-1
TGCAGCGTTGAAGATGGGGTCGGTGGGACCGGTAGCACCGGGGAGCTGTTTTTT
CSVEDGVGGTGSTGELFF